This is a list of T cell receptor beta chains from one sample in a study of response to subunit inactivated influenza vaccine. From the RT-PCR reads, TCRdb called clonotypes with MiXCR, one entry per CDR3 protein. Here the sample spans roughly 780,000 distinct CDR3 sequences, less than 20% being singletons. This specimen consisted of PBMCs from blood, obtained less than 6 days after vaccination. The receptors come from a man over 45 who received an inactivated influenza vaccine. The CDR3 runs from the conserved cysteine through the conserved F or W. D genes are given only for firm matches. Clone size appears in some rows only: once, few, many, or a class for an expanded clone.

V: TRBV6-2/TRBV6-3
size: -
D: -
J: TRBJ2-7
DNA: TGTGCCAGCAGTTACGGGGGGCAGGAATCCTACGAGCAGTACTTC
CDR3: CASSYGGQESYEQYF

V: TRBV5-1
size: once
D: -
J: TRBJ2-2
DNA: TGCGCCAGCAGCTTGGACGGGGTTGATGGGGAGCTGTTTTTT
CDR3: CASSLDGVDGELFF

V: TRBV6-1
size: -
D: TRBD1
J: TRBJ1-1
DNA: TGTGCCAGCAGTCCCCTCAGGGGGGGAAGGGCTTTCTTT
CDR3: CASSPLRGGRAFF

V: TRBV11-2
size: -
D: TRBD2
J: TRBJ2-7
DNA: TGTGCCAGCAGCTTAAGGCCCGGGACTAGCGGGAGGACATACGAGCAGTACTTC
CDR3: CASSLRPGTSGRTYEQYF

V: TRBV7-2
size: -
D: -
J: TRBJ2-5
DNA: TGTGCCAGCAGCGATCGGACTATCAGGGGAGAGACCCAGTACTTC
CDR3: CASSDRTIRGETQYF

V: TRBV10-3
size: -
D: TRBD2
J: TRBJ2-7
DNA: TGTGCCATCAGCATAACTAGCGGGAGGCTCTACGAGCAGTACTTC
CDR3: CAISITSGRLYEQYF

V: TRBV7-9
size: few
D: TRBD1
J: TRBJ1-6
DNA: TGTGCCAGCAGCTTTTTCAGACCGGACAGGACTAATTCACCCCTCCACTTT
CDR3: CASSFFRPDRTNSPLHF

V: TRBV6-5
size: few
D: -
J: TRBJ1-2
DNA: TGTGCCAGCAGTTACGTCCAGGCCCCCGGGCATGGCTACACCTTC
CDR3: CASSYVQAPGHGYTF

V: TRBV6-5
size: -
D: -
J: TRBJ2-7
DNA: TGTGCCAGCAGTTACTCCCTCAAAGGCGAGCAGTACTTC
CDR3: CASSYSLKGEQYF

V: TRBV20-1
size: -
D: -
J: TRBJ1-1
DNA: TGCAGTGCCACCGTAGGTGGCCCAAATGAAGCTTTCTTT
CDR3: CSATVGGPNEAFF

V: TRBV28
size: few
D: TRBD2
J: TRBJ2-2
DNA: TGTGCCAGCAGTTTTCCCGGGAGGGGTTACACCGGGGAGCTGTTTTTT
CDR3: CASSFPGRGYTGELFF

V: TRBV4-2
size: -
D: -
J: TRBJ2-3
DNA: TGTGCCAGCAGCCAAGGGACAGACACAGATACGCAGTATTTT
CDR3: CASSQGTDTDTQYF

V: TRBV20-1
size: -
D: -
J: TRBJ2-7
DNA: TGCAGTGCTAGAGATCGTGCCAGTCGCGAGCAGTACTTC
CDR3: CSARDRASREQYF

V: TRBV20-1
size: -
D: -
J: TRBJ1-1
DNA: TGCAGTGCTAGCTCTTCAGGACCAAACACTGAAGCTTTCTTT
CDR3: CSASSSGPNTEAFF

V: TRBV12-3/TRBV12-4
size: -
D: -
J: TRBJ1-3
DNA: TGTGCCAGCAGTTTAGCGTCGGGGGCTGGAAACACCATATATTTT
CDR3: CASSLASGAGNTIYF

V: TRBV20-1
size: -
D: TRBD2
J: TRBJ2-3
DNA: TGCAGTGCTATGTGGCGGGGGGGCGTCGCAGATACGCAGTATTTT
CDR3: CSAMWRGGVADTQYF

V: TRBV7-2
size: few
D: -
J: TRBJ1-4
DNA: TGTGCCAGCAGGGGACCCACTAGAGAAAAACTGTTTTTT
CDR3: CASRGPTREKLFF

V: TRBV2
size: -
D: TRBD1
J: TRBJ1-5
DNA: TGTGCCAGCAGAGGACAGGCGGGTCAGCCCCAGCATTTT
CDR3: CASRGQAGQPQHF

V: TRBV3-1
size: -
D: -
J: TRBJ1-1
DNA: TGTGCCAGCAGCCAAATTAACACTGAAGCTTTCTTT
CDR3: CASSQINTEAFF

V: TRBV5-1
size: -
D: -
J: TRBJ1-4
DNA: TGCGCCAGCAGCTTCGACAGCCGAAATGAAAAACTGTTTTTT
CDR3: CASSFDSRNEKLFF

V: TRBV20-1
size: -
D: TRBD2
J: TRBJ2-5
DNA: TGCAGTGCCCACACTAGCGGGAGTGTTGAGACCCAGTACTTC
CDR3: CSAHTSGSVETQYF

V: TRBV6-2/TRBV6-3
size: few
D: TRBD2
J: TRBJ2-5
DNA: TGTGCCAGCAGTTACCAGGGACTAGCGGTATCGCAAGAGACCCAGTACTTC
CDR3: CASSYQGLAVSQETQYF

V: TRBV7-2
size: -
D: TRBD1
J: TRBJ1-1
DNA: TGTGCCAGCAGCAACGACAGGGTGCGGAGCACTGAAGCTTTCTTT
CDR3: CASSNDRVRSTEAFF

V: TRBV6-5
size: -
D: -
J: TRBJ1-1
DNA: TGTGCCAGCAGTTACTCGAAAATTTACCCAGGGAACACTGAAGCTTTCTTT
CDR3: CASSYSKIYPGNTEAFF

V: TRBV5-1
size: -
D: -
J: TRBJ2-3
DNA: TGCGCCAGCAGCTTCGGGGCCGCTAGCACAGATACGCAGTATTTT
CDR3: CASSFGAASTDTQYF

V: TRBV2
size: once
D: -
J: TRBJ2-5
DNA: TGTGCCAGCAGTGATCCTGCAGGGGGAGGTCAAGAGACCCAGTACTTC
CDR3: CASSDPAGGGQETQYF

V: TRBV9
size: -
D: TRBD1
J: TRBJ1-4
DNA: TGTGCCAGCAGCGGAGGGGACAGTTTCATTGAAAAACTGTTTTTT
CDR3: CASSGGDSFIEKLFF

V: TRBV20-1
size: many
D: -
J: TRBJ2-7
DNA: TGCAGTGGAGTTGGGGGCACAACGACTTCCTACGAGCAGTACTTC
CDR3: CSGVGGTTTSYEQYF

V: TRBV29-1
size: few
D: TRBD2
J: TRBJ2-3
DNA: TGCAGCGTTGGCCCTAGCGGGGGAAGCACAGATACGCAGTATTTT
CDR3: CSVGPSGGSTDTQYF

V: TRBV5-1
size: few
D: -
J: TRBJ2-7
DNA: TGCGCCAGCAGCTCGCTTGGGGGCGAGCAGTACTTC
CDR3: CASSSLGGEQYF

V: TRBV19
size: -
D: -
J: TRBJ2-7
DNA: TGTGCCAGTAGCCGCGGGGACGGGACCATCTACGAGCAGTACTTC
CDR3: CASSRGDGTIYEQYF

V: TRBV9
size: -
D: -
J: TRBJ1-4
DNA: TGTGCCAGCAGCTTCCGAGGGGGGAGTAATGAAAAACTGTTTTTT
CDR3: CASSFRGGSNEKLFF

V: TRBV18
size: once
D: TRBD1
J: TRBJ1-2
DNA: TGTGCCAGCTCAGGACAGGGAGAAGATGGCTACACCTTC
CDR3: CASSGQGEDGYTF

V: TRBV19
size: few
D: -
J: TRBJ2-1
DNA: TGTGCCAGTAGTATAATGCGCGCCAGGGGATACAATGAGCAGTTCTTC
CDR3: CASSIMRARGYNEQFF

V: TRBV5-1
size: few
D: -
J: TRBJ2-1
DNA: TGCGCCAGCCGCTTTTCTTCCCACGCCAGGGACAATGAGCAGTTCTTC
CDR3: CASRFSSHARDNEQFF

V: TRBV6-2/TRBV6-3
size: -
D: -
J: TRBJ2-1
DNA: TGTGCCAGCAGTAGGACGCGTGGGGCTTACAATGAGCAGTTCTTC
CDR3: CASSRTRGAYNEQFF

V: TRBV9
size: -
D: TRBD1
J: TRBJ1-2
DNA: TGTGCCAGCAGCGTAGGAGGGACAGGGGGTTTTTATGGCTACACCTTC
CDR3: CASSVGGTGGFYGYTF

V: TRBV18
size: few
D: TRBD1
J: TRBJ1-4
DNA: TGTGCCAGCTCACGGGACAGGCAAGGGGCCTATGAAAAACTGTTTTTT
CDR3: CASSRDRQGAYEKLFF

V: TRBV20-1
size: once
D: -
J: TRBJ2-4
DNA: TGCAGTGCTATACTCCCCCGACAACGAGCCAAAAACATTCAGTACTTC
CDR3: CSAILPRQRAKNIQYF

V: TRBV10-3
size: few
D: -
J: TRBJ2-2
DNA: TGTGCCATCAGTGAAACAGGGCGGCTTAACACCGGGGAGCTGTTTTTT
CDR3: CAISETGRLNTGELFF

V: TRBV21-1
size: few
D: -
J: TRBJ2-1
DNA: TGTGCCAGCAGCAAAACGTTGGCGTCGTTCGTCTACAATGAGCAGTTCTTC
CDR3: CASSKTLASFVYNEQFF

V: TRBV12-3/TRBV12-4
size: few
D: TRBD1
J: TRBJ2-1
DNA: TGTGCCAGCAGTTTAGGGACAGGGGCAAGCAATGAGCAGTTCTTC
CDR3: CASSLGTGASNEQFF

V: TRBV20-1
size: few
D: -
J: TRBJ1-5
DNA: TGCAGTGCTAGAGCCTCGGGCAATCAGCCCCAGCATTTT
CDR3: CSARASGNQPQHF

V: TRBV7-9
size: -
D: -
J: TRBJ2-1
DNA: TGTGCCAGCAGAATAGGGCACAATGAGCAGTTCTTC
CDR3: CASRIGHNEQFF

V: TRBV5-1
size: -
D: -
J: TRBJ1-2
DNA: TGCGCCAGCAGCTCCTCAGGGTGGAGGGGCTACACCTTC
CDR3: CASSSSGWRGYTF

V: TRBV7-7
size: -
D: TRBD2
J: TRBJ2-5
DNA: TGTGCTAGCAGCAAAGGACTAGCGGGGCCCTCCAGCGAGACCCAGTACTTC
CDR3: CASSKGLAGPSSETQYF

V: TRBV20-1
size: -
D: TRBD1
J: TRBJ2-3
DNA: TGCAGTGCCCCCGTTGGGACAGACCCCTCAGATACGCAGTATTTT
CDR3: CSAPVGTDPSDTQYF

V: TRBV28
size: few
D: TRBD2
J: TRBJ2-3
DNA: TGTGCCAGCAGTACCTTCAGGCCTAGCGGGCGTCCGGATTCTAGCACAGATACGCAGTATTTT
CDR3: CASSTFRPSGRPDSSTDTQYF

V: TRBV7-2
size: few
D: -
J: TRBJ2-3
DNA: TGTGCCAGCAGCCTCCAGAGGTCAAGCACAGATACGCAGTATTTT
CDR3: CASSLQRSSTDTQYF

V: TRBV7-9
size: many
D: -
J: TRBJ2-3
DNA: TGTGCCAGCAGCGCGCTAGCATCGGGGACGGATACGCAGTATTTT
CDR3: CASSALASGTDTQYF

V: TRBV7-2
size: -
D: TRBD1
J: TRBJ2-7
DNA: TGTGCCAGCAGCTTAGTCCAGGGGGCGGTCGACGAGCAGTACTTC
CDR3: CASSLVQGAVDEQYF

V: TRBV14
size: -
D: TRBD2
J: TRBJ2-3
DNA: TGTGCCAGCAGCCAACTAGCGGGAGGGCGTGGGGATACGCAGTATTTT
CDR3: CASSQLAGGRGDTQYF

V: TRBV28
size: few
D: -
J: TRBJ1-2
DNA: TGTGCCAGCAGTTTACTTGGAGTTCCCTATGGCTACACCTTC
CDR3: CASSLLGVPYGYTF